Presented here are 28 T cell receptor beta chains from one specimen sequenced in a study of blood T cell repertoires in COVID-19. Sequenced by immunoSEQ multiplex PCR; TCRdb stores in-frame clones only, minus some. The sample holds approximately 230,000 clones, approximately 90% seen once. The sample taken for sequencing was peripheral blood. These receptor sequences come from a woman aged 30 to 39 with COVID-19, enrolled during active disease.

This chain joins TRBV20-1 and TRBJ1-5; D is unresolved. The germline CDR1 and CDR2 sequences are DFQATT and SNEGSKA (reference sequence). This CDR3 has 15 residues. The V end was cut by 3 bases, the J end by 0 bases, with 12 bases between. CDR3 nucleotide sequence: TGCAGTGCTAGTGAAGATGGGCTTAGCAATCAGCCCCAGCATTTT. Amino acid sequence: CSASEDGLSNQPQHF.

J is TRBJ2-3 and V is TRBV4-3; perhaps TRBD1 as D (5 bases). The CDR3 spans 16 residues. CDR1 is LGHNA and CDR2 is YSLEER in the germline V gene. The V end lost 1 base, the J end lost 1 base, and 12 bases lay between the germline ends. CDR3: CASSQGPGWGTDTQYF. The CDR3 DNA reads TGCGCCAGCAGCCAAGGGCCAGGGTGGGGCACAGATACGCAGTATTTT.

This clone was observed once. CDR3 nucleotides: TGTGCCAGCAGTTCTACCCCACCGGACAGGGGGAATGTAGGGGGTACGCAGTATTTT. Translation gives CASSSTPPDRGNVGGTQYF. The genes are TRBV28 and TRBJ2-3, with TRBD1 matching over 10 bases. The CDR3 has 19 amino acids. V lost 4 bases, J lost 8 bases, and 21 bases stayed unmatched. Germline V CDR1 and CDR2: MDHEN, SYDVKM. Combining the CDR3 with reference TRBV28 and TRBJ2-3 gives the whole variable domain DVKVTQSSRYLVKRTGEKVFLECVQDMDHENMFWYRQDPGLGLRLIYFSYDVKMKEKGDIPEGYSVSREKKERFSLILESASTNQTSMYLCASSSTPPDRGNVGGTQYFGPGTRLTVL.

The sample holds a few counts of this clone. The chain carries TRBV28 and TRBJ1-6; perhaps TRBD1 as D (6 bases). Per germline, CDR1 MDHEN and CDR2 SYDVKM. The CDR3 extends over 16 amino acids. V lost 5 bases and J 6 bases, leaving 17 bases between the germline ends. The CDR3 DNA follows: TGTGCCAGCAGTAAGCCGACAGGAAATATTAATTCACCCCTCCACTTT. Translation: CASSKPTGNINSPLHF.

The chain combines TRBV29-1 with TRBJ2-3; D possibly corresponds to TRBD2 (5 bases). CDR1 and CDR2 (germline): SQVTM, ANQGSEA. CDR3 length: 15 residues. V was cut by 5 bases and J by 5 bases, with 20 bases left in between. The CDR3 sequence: CSVSPLGQAGDTQYF. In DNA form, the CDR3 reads TGCAGCGTTTCCCCCCTCGGGCAGGCGGGAGATACGCAGTATTTT.

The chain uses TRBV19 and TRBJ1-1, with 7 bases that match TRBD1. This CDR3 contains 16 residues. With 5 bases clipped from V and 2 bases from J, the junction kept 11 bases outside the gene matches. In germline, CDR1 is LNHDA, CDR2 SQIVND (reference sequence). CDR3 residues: CASSDLLGTANTEAFF. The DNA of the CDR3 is TGTGCCAGTAGTGACCTATTAGGGACAGCCAACACTGAAGCTTTCTTT.

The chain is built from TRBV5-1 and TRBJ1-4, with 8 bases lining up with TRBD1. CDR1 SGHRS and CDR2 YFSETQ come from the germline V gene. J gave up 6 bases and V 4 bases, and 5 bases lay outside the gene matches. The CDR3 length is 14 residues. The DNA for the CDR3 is TGCGCCAGCAGCGCTGGACAGGGCGATGAAAAACTGTTTTTT. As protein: CASSAGQGDEKLFF.

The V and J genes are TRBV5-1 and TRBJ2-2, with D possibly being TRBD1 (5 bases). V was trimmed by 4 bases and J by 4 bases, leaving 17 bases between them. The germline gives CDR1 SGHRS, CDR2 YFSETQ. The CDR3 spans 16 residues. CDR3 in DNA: TGCGCCAGCAGCCTTTCAAGGGGCGCCACCACCGGGGAGCTGTTTTTT. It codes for CASSLSRGATTGELFF.

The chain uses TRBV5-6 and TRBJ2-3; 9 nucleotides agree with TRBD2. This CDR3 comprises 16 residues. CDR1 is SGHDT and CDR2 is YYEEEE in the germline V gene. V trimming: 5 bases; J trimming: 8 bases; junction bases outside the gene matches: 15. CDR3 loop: CASSHSGGARAGTQYF. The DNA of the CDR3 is TGTGCCAGCAGTCATAGCGGGGGCGCCCGGGCCGGTACGCAGTATTTT.

The CDR3 sequence is CSVGQNAESNQPQHF. CDR3 in DNA: TGCAGCGTGGGACAGAACGCGGAGAGCAATCAGCCCCAGCATTTT. This chain links TRBV29-1 with TRBJ1-5; 7 nucleotides align to TRBD1. V gave up 6 bases and J gave up 1 base; unmatched junction bases: 9. Germline V gene data show CDR1 as SQVTM and CDR2 as ANQGSEA. The CDR3 totals 15 residues.

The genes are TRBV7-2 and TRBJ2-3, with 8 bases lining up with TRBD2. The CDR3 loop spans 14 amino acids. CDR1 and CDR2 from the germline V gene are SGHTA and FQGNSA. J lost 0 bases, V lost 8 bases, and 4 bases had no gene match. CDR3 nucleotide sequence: TGTGCCAGCGAGCGGGGGACTAGCACAGATACGCAGTATTTT. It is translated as CASERGTSTDTQYF.

Here the CDR3 DNA reads TGTGCCAGCCGCGCGGGGTACTATGGCTACACCTTC. It codes for CASRAGYYGYTF. This sequence joins TRBV7-8 and TRBJ1-2; D remains unclear. CDR1 is SGHVS, CDR2 FQNEAQ, per germline. Deletions cut 8 bases from V and 3 bases from J, with 10 bases between. The CDR3 spans 12 residues.

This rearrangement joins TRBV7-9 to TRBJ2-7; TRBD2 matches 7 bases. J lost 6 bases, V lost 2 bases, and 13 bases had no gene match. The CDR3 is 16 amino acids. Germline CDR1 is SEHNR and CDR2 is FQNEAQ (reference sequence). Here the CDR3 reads CASSLLLGREGSEQYV. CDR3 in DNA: TGTGCCAGCAGCTTACTTTTGGGGAGGGAGGGAAGCGAGCAGTACGTC.

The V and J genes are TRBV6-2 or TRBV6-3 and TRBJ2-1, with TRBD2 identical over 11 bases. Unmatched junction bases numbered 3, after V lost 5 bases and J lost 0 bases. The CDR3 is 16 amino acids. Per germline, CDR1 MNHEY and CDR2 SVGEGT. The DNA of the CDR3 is TGTGCCAGCAGTGAGACTAGCGGGATCTCCTACAATGAGCAGTTCTTC. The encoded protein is CASSETSGISYNEQFF.

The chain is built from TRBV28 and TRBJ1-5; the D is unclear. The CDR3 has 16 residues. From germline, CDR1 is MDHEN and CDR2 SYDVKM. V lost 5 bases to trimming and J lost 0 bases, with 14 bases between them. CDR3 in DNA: TGTGCCAGCAGTCCTAGACGGCGATATAGCAATCAGCCCCAGCATTTT. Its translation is CASSPRRRYSNQPQHF.

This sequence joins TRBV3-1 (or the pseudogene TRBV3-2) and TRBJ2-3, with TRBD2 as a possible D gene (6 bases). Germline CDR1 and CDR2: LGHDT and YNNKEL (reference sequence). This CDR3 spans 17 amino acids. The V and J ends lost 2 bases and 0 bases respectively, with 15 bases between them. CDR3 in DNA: TGTGCCAGCAGCCAACAAATAGCGGAGCCTAGCACAGATACGCAGTATTTT. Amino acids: CASSQQIAEPSTDTQYF.

CDR3 nucleotide sequence: TGTGCCAGCAGTTACTCCGACCCTTCCCCGGGTCAGCCCCAGCATTTT. Encoded protein: CASSYSDPSPGQPQHF. V usage is TRBV6-5 and J usage is TRBJ1-5, with D hard to call. The germline V gene encodes CDR1 MNHEY and CDR2 SVGAGI. The CDR3 spans 16 residues. Trimming stripped 0 bases from V and 6 bases from J, with 15 bases between.

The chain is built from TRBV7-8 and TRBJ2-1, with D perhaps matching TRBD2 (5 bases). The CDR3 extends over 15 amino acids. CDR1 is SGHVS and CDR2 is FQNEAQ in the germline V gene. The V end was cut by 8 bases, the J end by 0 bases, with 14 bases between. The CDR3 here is CASHAWERSYNEQFF. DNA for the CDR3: TGTGCCAGCCACGCCTGGGAGCGCTCCTACAATGAGCAGTTCTTC. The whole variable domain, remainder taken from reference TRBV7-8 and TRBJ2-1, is GAGVSQSPRYKVAKRGQDVALRCDPISGHVSLFWYQQALGQGPEFLTYFQNEAQLDKSGLPSDRFFAERPEGSVSTLKIQRTQQEDSAVYLCASHAWERSYNEQFFGPGTRLTVL.

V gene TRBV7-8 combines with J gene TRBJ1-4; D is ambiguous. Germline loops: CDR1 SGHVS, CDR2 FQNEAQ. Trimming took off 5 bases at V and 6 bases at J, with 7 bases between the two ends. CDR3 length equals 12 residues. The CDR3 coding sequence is TGTGCCAGCAGCCCCGCGGATGAAAAACTGTTTTTT. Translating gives CASSPADEKLFF.

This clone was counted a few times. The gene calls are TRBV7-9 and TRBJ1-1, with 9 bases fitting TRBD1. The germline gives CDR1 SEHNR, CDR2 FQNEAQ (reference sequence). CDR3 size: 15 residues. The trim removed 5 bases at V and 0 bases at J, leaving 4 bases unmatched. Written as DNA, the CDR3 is TGTGCCAGCAGCACAGGACAGGGGCTGAACACTGAAGCTTTCTTT. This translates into CASSTGQGLNTEAFF.

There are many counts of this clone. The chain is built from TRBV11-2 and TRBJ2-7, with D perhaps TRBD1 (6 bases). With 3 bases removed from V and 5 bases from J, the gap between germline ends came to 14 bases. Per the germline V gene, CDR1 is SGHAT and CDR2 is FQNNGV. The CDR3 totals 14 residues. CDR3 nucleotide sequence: TGTGCCAGCAGCTTCCAAACCAGGGGAGACGAGCAGTACTTC. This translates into CASSFQTRGDEQYF. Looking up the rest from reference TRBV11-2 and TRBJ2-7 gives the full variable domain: EAGVAQSPRYKIIEKRQSVAFWCNPISGHATLYWYQQILGQGPKLLIQFQNNGVVDDSQLPKDRFSAERLKGVDSTLKIQPAKLEDSAVYLCASSFQTRGDEQYFGPGTRLTVT.

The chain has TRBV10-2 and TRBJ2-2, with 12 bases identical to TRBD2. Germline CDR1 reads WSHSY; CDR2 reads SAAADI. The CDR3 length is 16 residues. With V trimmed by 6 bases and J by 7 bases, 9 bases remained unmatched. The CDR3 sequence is CASRILAGGQGGELFF. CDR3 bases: TGCGCCAGCAGGATCCTAGCGGGGGGGCAAGGCGGGGAGCTGTTTTTT.

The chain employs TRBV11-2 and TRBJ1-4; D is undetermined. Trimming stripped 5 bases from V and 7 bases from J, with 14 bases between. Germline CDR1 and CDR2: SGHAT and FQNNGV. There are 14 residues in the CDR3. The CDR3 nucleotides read TGTGCCAGCAGCCAGTTAGGAGGGATTGAAAAACTGTTTTTT. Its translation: CASSQLGGIEKLFF.

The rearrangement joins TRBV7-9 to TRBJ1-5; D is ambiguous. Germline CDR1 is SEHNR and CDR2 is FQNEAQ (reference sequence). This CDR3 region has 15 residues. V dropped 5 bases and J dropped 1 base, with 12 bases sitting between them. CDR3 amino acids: CASSRDLGSNQPQHF. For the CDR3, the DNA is TGTGCCAGCAGCCGGGATTTAGGGAGCAATCAGCCCCAGCATTTT.

The CDR3 DNA reads TGTGCCAGCAGCTTAGTCGCCCAGACCGGGACAGGGGGCGGGAACACCATATATTTT. It codes for CASSLVAQTGTGGGNTIYF. The chain has TRBV7-2 and TRBJ1-3; 12 positions match TRBD1. The V and J ends lost 1 base and 7 bases, in that order; junction bases with no gene match: 14. Germline lookup yields CDR1 SGHTA and CDR2 FQGNSA. The length of the CDR3 is 19 residues.

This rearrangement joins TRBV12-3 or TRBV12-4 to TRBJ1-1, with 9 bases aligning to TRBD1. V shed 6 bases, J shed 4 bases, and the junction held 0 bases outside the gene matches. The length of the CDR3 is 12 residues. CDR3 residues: CASRQGATEAFF. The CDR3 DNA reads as TGTGCCAGCAGACAGGGGGCCACTGAAGCTTTCTTT.

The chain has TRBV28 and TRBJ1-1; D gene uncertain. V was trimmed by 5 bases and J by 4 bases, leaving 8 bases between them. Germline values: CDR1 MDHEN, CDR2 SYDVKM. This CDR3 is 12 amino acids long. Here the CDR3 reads CASSLRATEAFF. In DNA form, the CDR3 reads TGTGCCAGCAGTCTACGCGCCACTGAAGCTTTCTTT.

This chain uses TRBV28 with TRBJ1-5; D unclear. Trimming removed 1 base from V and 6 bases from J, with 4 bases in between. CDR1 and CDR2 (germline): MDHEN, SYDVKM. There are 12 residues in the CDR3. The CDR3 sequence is CASSLLSQPQHF. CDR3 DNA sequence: TGTGCCAGCAGTTTATTGAGTCAGCCCCAGCATTTT.